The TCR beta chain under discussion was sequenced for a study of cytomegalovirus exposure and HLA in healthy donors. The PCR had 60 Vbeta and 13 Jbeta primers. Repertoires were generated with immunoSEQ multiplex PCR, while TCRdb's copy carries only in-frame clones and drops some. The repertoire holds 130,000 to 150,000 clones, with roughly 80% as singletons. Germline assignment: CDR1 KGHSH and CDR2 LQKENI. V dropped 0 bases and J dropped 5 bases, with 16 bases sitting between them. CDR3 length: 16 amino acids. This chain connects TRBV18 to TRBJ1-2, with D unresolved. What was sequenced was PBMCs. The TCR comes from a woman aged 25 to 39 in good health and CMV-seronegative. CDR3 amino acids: CASSPPVAGSVYGYTF. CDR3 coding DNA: TGTGCCAGCTCACCACCGGTGGCGGGTTCGGTATATGGCTACACCTTC.